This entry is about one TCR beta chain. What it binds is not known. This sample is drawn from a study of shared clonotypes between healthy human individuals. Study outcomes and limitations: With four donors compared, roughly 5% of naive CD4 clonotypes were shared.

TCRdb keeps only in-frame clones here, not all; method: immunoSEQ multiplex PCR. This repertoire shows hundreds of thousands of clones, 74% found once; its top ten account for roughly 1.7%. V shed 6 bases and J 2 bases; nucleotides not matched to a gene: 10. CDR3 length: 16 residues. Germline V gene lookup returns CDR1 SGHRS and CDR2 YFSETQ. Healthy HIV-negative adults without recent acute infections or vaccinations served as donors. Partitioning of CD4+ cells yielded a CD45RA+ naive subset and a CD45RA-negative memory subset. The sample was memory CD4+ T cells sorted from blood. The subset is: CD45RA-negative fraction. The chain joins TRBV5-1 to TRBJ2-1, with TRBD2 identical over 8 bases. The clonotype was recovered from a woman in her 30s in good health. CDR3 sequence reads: CASMEFPGLAYNEQFF. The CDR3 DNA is TGCGCCAGCATGGAGTTTCCGGGACTAGCCTACAATGAGCAGTTCTTC. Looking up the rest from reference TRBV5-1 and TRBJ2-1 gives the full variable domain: KAGVTQTPRYLIKTRGQQVTLSCSPISGHRSVSWYQQTPGQGLQFLFEYFSETQRNKGNFPGRFSGRQFSNSRSEMNVSTLELGDSALYLCASMEFPGLAYNEQFFGPGTRLTVL.